This TCR beta chain came from a study of cytotoxic CD8 clonotypes in ibrutinib-treated CLL. Trimming took 2 bases from V and 0 from J; bases not matched to a gene: 3. This CDR3 has 17 residues. Germline-derived CDR1 and CDR2 are SGHVS and FNYEAQ. Some clones are missing from TCRdb's copy, which holds only in-frame ones; the method was immunoSEQ multiplex PCR. The sample lists about 130,000 clones; around 80% were seen once. The TCR comes from a human donor with chronic lymphocytic leukemia. This sequence joins TRBV7-6 and TRBJ2-2; 10 nucleotides align to TRBD2. Sequencing used PBMCs, obtained after 24 months of ibrutinib treatment. CDR3 region: CASSLLAGVTNTGELFF. DNA for the CDR3: TGTGCCAGCAGCTTACTAGCGGGGGTTACGAACACCGGGGAGCTGTTTTTT.